The 2 T cell receptor beta chains reported below all come from one sample, sequenced in a study of blood T cell repertoires in COVID-19. Repertoires were generated with immunoSEQ multiplex PCR, while TCRdb's copy carries only in-frame clones and drops some. Of about 170,000 clones in the sample, approximately 91% were seen once. Source material: peripheral blood. These receptors all come from a man aged 50 to 59 with acute or convalescent COVID-19.

The chain combines TRBV9 with TRBJ1-2; a possible D gene is TRBD1 (5 bases). CDR1 and CDR2 (germline): SGDLS, YYNGEE. The CDR3 covers 13 residues. Trimming took 2 bases from V and 3 from J, leaving 8 bases between them. CDR3 loop: CASSVDSDYGYTF. Written as DNA, the CDR3 is TGTGCCAGCAGCGTTGACAGTGACTATGGCTACACCTTC.

This chain joins TRBV12-5 and TRBJ2-3, with TRBD2 identical over 9 bases. In germline, CDR1 is LGHNT, CDR2 FRNRAP. There are 13 residues in the CDR3. Trimming cost V 7 bases and J 10 bases; bases outside gene matches: 9. The chain's CDR3 is CASAAGGGAAQYF. In DNA, the CDR3 is TGTGCTAGTGCCGCCGGCGGGGGGGCAGCGCAGTATTTT.